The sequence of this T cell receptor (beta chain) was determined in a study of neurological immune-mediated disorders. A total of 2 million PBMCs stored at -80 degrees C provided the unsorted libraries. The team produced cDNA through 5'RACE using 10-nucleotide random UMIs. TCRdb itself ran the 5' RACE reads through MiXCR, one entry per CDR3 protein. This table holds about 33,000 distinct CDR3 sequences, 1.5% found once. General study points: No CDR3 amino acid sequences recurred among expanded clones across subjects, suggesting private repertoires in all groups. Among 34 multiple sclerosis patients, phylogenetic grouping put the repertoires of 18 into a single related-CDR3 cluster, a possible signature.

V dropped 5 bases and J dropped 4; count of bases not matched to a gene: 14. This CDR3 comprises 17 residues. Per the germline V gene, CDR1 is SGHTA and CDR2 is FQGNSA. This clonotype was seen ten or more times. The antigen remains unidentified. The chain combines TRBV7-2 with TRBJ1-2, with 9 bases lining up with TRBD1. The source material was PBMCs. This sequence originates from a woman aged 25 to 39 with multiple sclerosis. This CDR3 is CASSARPGTGLTYGYTF. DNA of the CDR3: TGTGCCAGCAGCGCCCGTCCCGGGACAGGGTTGACCTATGGCTACACCTTC.